The 27 T cell receptor beta chains below were found in one sample sequenced in a study of patients and donors after allogeneic stem cell transplantation. Via MiXCR, TCRdb re-called the RT-PCR reads, giving one row per CDR3 protein. The sample yields hundreds of thousands of distinct CDR3 sequences, approximately 14% seen once. Material for sequencing was blood, either unsorted or a sorted T cell fraction (not recorded which). Receptors were obtained from a human donor who was either an allogeneic HSCT recipient or a stem cell or donor lymphocyte infusion donor (not recorded which). It is not recorded whose cells these are; they may come from a transplant donor.

The sample holds a few counts of this clonotype. This rearrangement joins TRBV12-3 or TRBV12-4 to TRBJ2-5; D is ambiguous. CDR3 length: 13 amino acids. Trimming took 7 bases from V and 2 from J, leaving 11 bases between them. CDR3 in amino acids: CASKLTVQETQYF. In DNA form, the CDR3 reads TGTGCCAGCAAGCTGACGGTGCAAGAGACCCAGTACTTC.

The V call is TRBV5-5, the J call TRBJ2-1, with D tentatively TRBD1 (6 bases). This CDR3 spans 13 amino acids. V was clipped by 4 bases and J by 9 bases, with 14 bases between them. The germline V gene encodes CDR1 SGHKS and CDR2 YYEKEE (reference sequence). CDR3 sequence: CASSNTYRVEQFF. CDR3 coding DNA: TGTGCCAGCAGCAATACCTACAGGGTTGAGCAGTTCTTC.

Only a few counts were recorded for this clonotype. The V and J genes are TRBV2 and TRBJ2-7; TRBD1 is a possible D gene (6 bases). Germline loops: CDR1 SNHLY, CDR2 FYNNEI. Trimming left V 5 bases short and J 4 bases short, with 15 bases between. The CDR3 length is 14 residues. CDR3 protein: CASSQQGGDYEQYF. CDR3 DNA sequence: TGTGCCAGCAGTCAACAGGGTGGGGATTACGAGCAGTACTTC.

This rearrangement joins TRBV29-1 to TRBJ2-5, with TRBD2 matching 8 bases. Per germline, CDR1 SQVTM and CDR2 ANQGSEA. Trimming removed 4 bases from V and 10 bases from J; junction bases left unmatched: 14. CDR3 size: 14 residues. CDR3 DNA: TGCAGCGTTGGGGCACTAGCGGCCACCCGGGACCAGTACTTC. Encoded protein: CSVGALAATRDQYF.

This clonotype was counted between two and nine times. This chain joins TRBV5-6 and TRBJ1-1; no reliable D call. Germline V CDR1 and CDR2: SGHDT, YYEEEE. V was trimmed by 1 base and J by 0 bases, leaving 10 bases between them. The CDR3 has 15 residues. The CDR3 sequence: CASSLMGSMNTEAFF. Written as DNA, the CDR3 is TGTGCCAGCAGCTTGATGGGCAGCATGAACACTGAAGCTTTCTTT.

The sample holds a few counts of this clonotype. V usage is TRBV20-1 and J usage is TRBJ1-2; D is perhaps TRBD1 (6 bases). The length of the CDR3 is 14 residues. The ends were cut back, 5 bases at V and 4 bases at J, with 17 bases in the middle. Germline V CDR1 and CDR2: DFQATT, SNEGSKA (reference sequence). The CDR3 reads CSAHAGAGIYGYTF. The CDR3 bases are TGCAGTGCTCACGCAGGGGCGGGTATCTATGGCTACACCTTC.

The V and J genes are TRBV4-3 and TRBJ2-3, with 11 bases lining up with TRBD2. Per germline, CDR1 LGHNA and CDR2 YSLEER. The junction had 17 bases not matched to a gene; V was cut back by 6 bases and J by 0 bases. The CDR3 runs 20 residues. The CDR3 spells CASSREQSSGGRLSTDTQYF. CDR3 DNA: TGCGCCAGCAGTCGGGAGCAATCTAGCGGGGGGCGACTGAGCACAGATACGCAGTATTTT.

This clonotype has just a few counts. This chain joins TRBV19 and TRBJ2-1, with D possibly being TRBD2 (6 bases). Germline CDR1 and CDR2: LNHDA and SQIVND (reference sequence). This CDR3 contains 13 residues. V lost 5 bases to trimming and J lost 8 bases, with 13 bases between them. The CDR3 nucleotides are TGTGCCAGTAGTCGCCGACTAGTTCATGAGCAGTTCTTC. Translated: CASSRRLVHEQFF.

This clonotype has a count of ten or more. The chain employs TRBV20-1 and TRBJ2-4, with TRBD2 identical over 10 bases. This CDR3 is 16 amino acids long. Germline CDR1 is DFQATT and CDR2 is SNEGSKA (reference sequence). V lost 3 bases, J lost 7 bases, and 12 bases stayed unmatched. The CDR3 loop is CSASPSGGSKGNIQYF. In nucleotides, the CDR3 is TGCAGTGCTAGTCCTAGCGGGGGATCTAAGGGGAACATTCAGTACTTC.

This chain links TRBV19 with TRBJ1-2; 8 bases map to TRBD1. V was pared by 11 bases and J by 5 bases, with 10 bases of the junction left unmatched. The V gene's germline CDR1 is LNHDA and CDR2 SQIVND (reference sequence). The CDR3 runs to 13 residues. CDR3 loop: CAVGRTGNYGYTF. The CDR3 DNA reads as TGTGCCGTGGGGAGGACAGGGAATTATGGCTACACCTTC.

V is TRBV12-3 or TRBV12-4 and J is TRBJ2-3; D call uncertain. The ends were cut back, 4 bases at V and 7 bases at J, with 9 bases in the middle. CDR3 length equals 12 residues. CDR3 in DNA: TGTGCCAGCAGTTCGACCCGGAATACGCAGTATTTT. Its protein is CASSSTRNTQYF.

This chain connects TRBV12-3 or TRBV12-4 to TRBJ2-6; TRBD1 matches at 7 bases. CDR3 length: 14 residues. Trimming removed 6 bases from V and 3 bases from J; junction bases left unmatched: 2. In nucleotides, the CDR3 is TGTGCCAGCAGGGGACAGTTTGGGGCCAACGTCCTGACTTTC. It codes for CASRGQFGANVLTF.

In its sample, this clonotype was seen a few times. This chain links TRBV29-1 with TRBJ2-7; maybe TRBD1 (6 bases). The CDR3 is 12 residues long. V lost 4 bases, J lost 2 bases, and 9 bases lay in between. The V gene's germline CDR1 is SQVTM and CDR2 ANQGSEA. DNA of the CDR3: TGCAGCGTTGTACAGGGTCCCTACGAGCAGTACTTC. This translates into CSVVQGPYEQYF.

The chain couples TRBV6-5 to TRBJ2-7; 8 positions agree with TRBD1. The CDR3 totals 15 residues. The V gene's germline CDR1 is MNHEY and CDR2 SVGAGI. Trimming removed 2 bases from V and 6 bases from J; junction bases left unmatched: 9. The CDR3 protein is CASSYEGQGLVEQYF. CDR3 coding DNA: TGTGCCAGCAGTTACGAAGGACAGGGACTTGTCGAGCAGTACTTC.

In this sample, this clonotype turned up a few times. This chain joins TRBV4-3 and TRBJ2-7; D may be TRBD1 or TRBD2 (5 bases each). Germline V gene sequence: CDR1 LGHNA, CDR2 YSLEER. The V end lost 1 base, the J end lost 2 bases, and 12 bases lay between the germline ends. The CDR3 consists of 15 residues. The CDR3 protein is CASSQAIRGPYEQYF. The CDR3 nucleotides read TGCGCCAGCAGCCAAGCCATACGGGGACCCTACGAGCAGTACTTC.

This clonotype was recorded a few times. The V call is TRBV3-1, the J call TRBJ1-2, with 12 bases that match TRBD1. The junction had 11 bases not matched to a gene; V was cut back by 5 bases and J by 7 bases. The CDR3 consists of 16 residues. The V gene's germline CDR1 is LGHDT and CDR2 YNNKEL (reference sequence). CDR3 loop: CASSKLSGTGGFGYTF. CDR3 DNA sequence: TGTGCCAGCAGCAAGCTTTCCGGGACAGGGGGCTTTGGCTACACCTTC.

A few counts support this clonotype. DNA for the CDR3: TGTGCCAGCAGTCCCCGGACAGGGGGCGTAGGTGAAGCTTTCTTT. Protein product: CASSPRTGGVGEAFF. This sequence joins TRBV27 and TRBJ1-1, with 11 bases that match TRBD1. V lost 5 bases and J lost 7; bases outside the gene matches: 9. The CDR3 spans 15 residues. Germline CDR1 MNHEY, CDR2 SMNVEV (reference sequence).

This clonotype occurred a few times. V and J are TRBV12-3 or TRBV12-4 and TRBJ1-2; no clear D. With 9 bases removed from V and 8 bases from J, the gap between germline ends came to 16 bases. The CDR3 covers 12 residues. CDR3 bases: TGTGCCAGAGAAGCGGGCCAGAACGGCTACACCTTC. This gives the protein CAREAGQNGYTF.

The rearrangement links TRBV5-5 to TRBJ2-7, with D unresolved. CDR1 is SGHKS and CDR2 is YYEKEE in the germline V gene (reference sequence). This CDR3 has 14 residues. Deletions cut 3 bases from V and 6 bases from J, with 16 bases between. The CDR3 coding sequence is TGTGCCAGCAGCTCGACTCAGATACCCGGCGAGCAGTACTTC. Translated, it gives CASSSTQIPGEQYF.

This clonotype was counted between two and nine times. Relative to the germline gene, one junction end is altered; a read error may explain this. The genes are TRBV23-1 and TRBJ1-1; weak D call: TRBD1 (6 bases). TRBV23-1 is recorded as an ORF, its role being uncertain. This CDR3 spans 11 amino acids. The CDR3 DNA follows: TGCGCCAGCAGTCAATCCAGAAGGGGGGACTTT. This sequence encodes CASSQSRRGDF.

The chain joins TRBV5-4 to TRBJ1-1; TRBD1 is a possible D gene (6 bases). V was shortened by 4 bases and J by 0 bases, with 19 bases between the two germline ends. Germline V gives CDR1 SGHNT, CDR2 YYREEE (reference sequence). The CDR3 is made up of 17 amino acids. The CDR3 here is CASSPRAGAPMNTEAFF. CDR3 bases: TGTGCCAGCAGCCCAAGGGCGGGGGCCCCCATGAACACTGAAGCTTTCTTT.

There are many counts of this clonotype. DNA for the CDR3: TGCAGTGCTAGGTCCGGGGGATCCTATAGCAATCAGCCCCAGCATTTT. Amino acid sequence: CSARSGGSYSNQPQHF. The rearrangement joins TRBV20-1 to TRBJ1-5, with D tentatively TRBD1 (5 bases). The germline CDR1 and CDR2 sequences are DFQATT and SNEGSKA (reference sequence). The V gene lost 3 bases and the J gene lost 0 bases, with 15 bases spanning the gap. The CDR3 contains 16 residues.

The J gene is TRBJ1-2, the V gene TRBV5-1; possible D gene TRBD1, 5 bases. Germline V gene lookup returns CDR1 SGHRS and CDR2 YFSETQ. This CDR3 contains 12 residues. V was shortened by 4 bases and J by 8 bases, with 12 bases between the two germline ends. The chain's CDR3 is CASSVDKKGYTF. As DNA, the CDR3 is TGCGCCAGCAGCGTGGACAAAAAAGGCTACACCTTC.

In the case of this clonotype: This may be a read error: a much more frequent sequence differs by one nucleotide. The genes are TRBV9 and TRBJ2-4, with D unclear. Germline V lookup: CDR1 SGDLS, CDR2 YYNGEE. There are 15 residues in the CDR3. The CDR3 nucleotides are TGTGCCAGCAGCGTAACCGGAGTGGCCAAAAACATTCAGCACTTC. Residues: CASSVTGVAKNIQHF.

The chain couples TRBV5-1 to TRBJ2-1, with 13 bases that match TRBD2. The CDR3 extends over 13 amino acids. The V gene's germline CDR1 is SGHRS and CDR2 YFSETQ. V shed 0 bases, J shed 12 bases, and the junction held 0 bases outside the gene matches. The CDR3 DNA follows: TGCGCCAGCAGCTTGGGACTAGCGGGAGGGCAGTTCTTC. It encodes CASSLGLAGGQFF.

The J gene is TRBJ2-1, the V gene TRBV12-3 or TRBV12-4; D is undetermined. Trimming took off 3 bases at V and 0 bases at J, with 12 bases between the two ends. This CDR3 comprises 16 residues. DNA of the CDR3: TGTGCCAGCAGTTTGGGCCAGGCGAGCTCCTACAATGAGCAGTTCTTC. Protein product: CASSLGQASSYNEQFF.

This clonotype was recorded a few times. This rearrangement joins TRBV20-1 to TRBJ2-3; D not certain. There are 15 residues in the CDR3. Germline V gene data show CDR1 as DFQATT and CDR2 as SNEGSKA (reference sequence). The germline V and J ends were trimmed by 3 bases and 3 bases, with 16 bases remaining between them. The CDR3 DNA reads as TGCAGTGCTAGTGCGGCCTGGACCGAGACAGATACGCAGTATTTT. Its translation is CSASAAWTETDTQYF.